These 17 T cell receptor beta chains came from one sample sequenced in a study of cytomegalovirus exposure and HLA in healthy donors. PCR primers comprised 60 Vbeta and 13 Jbeta primers. The protocol was immunoSEQ multiplex PCR, while the TCRdb copy is restricted to in-frame clones and leaves out a portion. The data show around 100,000 clones, over 65% seen once. Sequenced material: PBMCs. The receptors stem from a woman between 18 and 30 years old in good health and CMV-seropositive.

This clone has just a few counts. V usage is TRBV19 and J usage is TRBJ2-5; TRBD2 matches at 8 bases. Per the germline V gene, CDR1 is LNHDA and CDR2 is SQIVND (reference sequence). The CDR3 loop spans 14 amino acids. The junction had 6 bases not matched to a gene; V was cut back by 4 bases and J by 5 bases. CDR3 bases: TGTGCCAGTAGTACCGGACTAGCAAGCGAGACCCAGTACTTC. Protein: CASSTGLASETQYF.

Concerning this clone: Different DNA sequences within this sample yield the same CDR3. The genes are TRBV2 and TRBJ2-1; 8 bases agree with TRBD2. Germline lookup yields CDR1 SNHLY and CDR2 FYNNEI. After removal of 7 bases from V and 8 bases from J, the junction contained 16 bases not matched to a gene. This CDR3 is built from 16 residues. The CDR3 protein is CASTSRGTRMGYEQFF. Here the CDR3 DNA reads TGTGCCAGCACCAGTAGGGGGACTAGAATGGGTTATGAGCAGTTCTTC.

This chain links TRBV28 with TRBJ1-5; D is uncertain. V was pared by 3 bases and J by 7 bases, with 7 bases between. Looked up from germline, CDR1 is MDHEN and CDR2 is SYDVKM. The CDR3 length is 12 residues. As DNA, the CDR3 is TGTGCCAGCAGTTTGAGGGAACAGCCCCAGCATTTT. Translated, it gives CASSLREQPQHF.

This sequence joins TRBV5-1 and TRBJ2-5; 15 bases agree with TRBD2. This CDR3 spans 18 amino acids. The J segment lost 4 bases and the V segment lost 3 bases, leaving 10 bases of the junction unmatched. In germline, CDR1 is SGHRS, CDR2 YFSETQ. The CDR3 sequence is CASSSRGLAGGYGETQYF. The DNA of the CDR3 is TGCGCCAGCAGCTCCCGAGGACTAGCGGGAGGGTATGGAGAGACCCAGTACTTC.

The gene calls are TRBV6-5 and TRBJ1-5; 8 positions match TRBD1. Germline loops: CDR1 MNHEY, CDR2 SVGAGI. J was trimmed by 4 bases and V by 6 bases; bases with no gene match: 2. The CDR3 sequence is 13 residues long. In nucleotides, the CDR3 is TGTGCCAGCAGCCGACAGGGGAATCAGCCCCAGCATTTT. Protein sequence: CASSRQGNQPQHF.

This clone was seen a single time. V is TRBV4-2 and J is TRBJ2-5; no clear D gene. The end of the DNA aligns better with TRBJ2-7, so the J call may be wrong. The CDR3 consists of 15 residues. Germline V gene sequence: CDR1 LGHNA, CDR2 YNFKEQ. CDR3 bases: TGTGCCAGCAGCCAAGATCTTGAGAGCTCCTACGAGCAGTACTTC. Its translation: CASSQDLESSYEQYF.

The CDR3 DNA reads as TGTGCCAGCTCACCATCAGGGAGGGGTGGCAATCAGCCCCAGCATTTT. This encodes CASSPSGRGGNQPQHF. J is TRBJ1-5 and V is TRBV18; tentatively, D is TRBD1 (5 bases). The CDR3 consists of 16 residues. Per the germline V gene, CDR1 is KGHSH and CDR2 is LQKENI. V dropped 2 bases and J dropped 2 bases, with 13 bases sitting between them.

Regarding this clone: The CDR3 ends on some other residue instead of the conserved phenylalanine or tryptophan, so this is likely a read error. The chain has TRBV29-1 and TRBJ1-1; a weak D match, TRBD1 (5 bases). The CDR3 covers 11 residues. Trimming removed 5 bases from V and 4 bases from J, with 8 bases in between. Germline-derived CDR1 and CDR2 are SQVTM and ANQGSEA. CDR3 sequence: CSVTGPTEAFS. CDR3 coding DNA: TGCAGCGTTACAGGCCCCACTGAAGCTTTCTCT.

The chain uses TRBV4-2 and TRBJ2-7, with 12 bases fitting TRBD1. The CDR3 has 19 amino acids. Germline CDR1 reads LGHNA; CDR2 reads YNFKEQ. V shed 0 bases, J shed 7 bases, and the junction held 16 bases outside the gene matches. The CDR3 loop is CASSQDPPGQGAPGGEQYF. In DNA form, the CDR3 reads TGTGCCAGCAGCCAAGACCCGCCGGGACAGGGGGCACCTGGGGGGGAGCAGTACTTC.

V and J are TRBV9 and TRBJ1-2, with D perhaps matching TRBD1 (6 bases). V dropped 4 bases and J dropped 5 bases, with 12 bases sitting between them. The CDR3 extends over 13 amino acids. CDR1 SGDLS and CDR2 YYNGEE come from the germline V gene. CDR3 residues: CASSLGQSYGYTF. The CDR3 DNA follows: TGTGCCAGCAGCCTCGGACAGTCTTATGGCTACACCTTC.

The chain couples TRBV7-6 to TRBJ1-5, with 9 bases that match TRBD1. The CDR3 contains 15 residues. V trimming: 1 base; J trimming: 5 bases; junction bases outside the gene matches: 3. The germline V gene encodes CDR1 SGHVS and CDR2 FNYEAQ. In nucleotides, the CDR3 is TGTGCCAGCAGCTTAGAACAGGGGGCCTATCAGCCCCAGCATTTT. Translating gives CASSLEQGAYQPQHF. Full variable domain (rest looked up from reference TRBV7-6 and TRBJ1-5): GAGVSQSPRYKVTKRGQDVALRCDPISGHVSLYWYRQALGQGPEFLTYFNYEAQQDKSGLPNDRFSAERPEGSISTLTIQRTEQRDSAMYRCASSLEQGAYQPQHFGDGTRLSIL.

CDR3 in amino acids: CASSQENVRLVVGDTQYF. The CDR3 nucleotides are TGTGCCAGCAGCCAAGAAAACGTTCGACTAGTAGTGGGAGATACGCAGTATTTT. V usage is TRBV4-2 and J usage is TRBJ2-3; D may be TRBD2 (6 bases). Trimming took off 0 bases at V and 5 bases at J, with 21 bases between the two ends. Per germline, CDR1 LGHNA and CDR2 YNFKEQ. The CDR3 length is 18 residues.

This clone was observed a few times. One junction end disagrees with the germline gene, perhaps due to a read error. This chain uses TRBV7-9 with TRBJ1-1, with 7 bases fitting TRBD1. Looked up from germline, CDR1 is SEHNR and CDR2 is FQNEAQ (reference sequence). The CDR3 has 15 residues. As DNA, the CDR3 is TGTTCCAGCACCTTCGCCCAGGGGGGAGGCACTGAAGCTTTCTTT. Translating it yields CSSTFAQGGGTEAFF.

This clone has more than one count but fewer than ten. This same CDR3 is encoded by further DNA sequences in the sample. The chain links TRBV29-1 to TRBJ2-1; no clear D gene. Per germline, CDR1 SQVTM and CDR2 ANQGSEA. V was cut by 3 bases and J by 3 bases, with 6 bases left in between. The CDR3 totals 12 residues. This chain's CDR3 is CSVDPGYNEQFF. The CDR3 coding sequence is TGCAGCGTTGATCCCGGCTACAATGAGCAGTTCTTC.

The chain carries TRBV9 and TRBJ2-1, with TRBD2 matching over 7 bases. The CDR3 covers 15 residues. The J segment lost 4 bases and the V segment lost 0 bases, leaving 4 bases of the junction unmatched. The germline gives CDR1 SGDLS, CDR2 YYNGEE. This CDR3 reads CASSVAGGLYNEQFF. The DNA of the CDR3 is TGTGCCAGCAGCGTAGCGGGAGGACTATACAATGAGCAGTTCTTC.

The chain recombines TRBV15 with TRBJ1-2, with D possibly being TRBD1 (5 bases). This CDR3 comprises 15 residues. Trimming removed 5 bases at V and 2 bases at J, with 15 bases between. Germline V gene lookup returns CDR1 LNHNV and CDR2 YYDKDF (reference sequence). The CDR3 sequence: CATSGWKGLNYGYTF. In DNA form, the CDR3 reads TGTGCCACCAGCGGCTGGAAGGGGTTGAACTATGGCTACACCTTC.

The genes are TRBV2 and TRBJ1-5, with a tentative D call TRBD1 (6 bases). The CDR3 totals 16 residues. Germline V lookup: CDR1 SNHLY, CDR2 FYNNEI. Trimming cost V 9 bases and J 3 bases, with 21 bases left between them. The CDR3: CASSGGGPLFNQPQHF. The CDR3 nucleotides are TGTGCCAGTAGCGGGGGGGGGCCCCTATTCAATCAGCCCCAGCATTTT.